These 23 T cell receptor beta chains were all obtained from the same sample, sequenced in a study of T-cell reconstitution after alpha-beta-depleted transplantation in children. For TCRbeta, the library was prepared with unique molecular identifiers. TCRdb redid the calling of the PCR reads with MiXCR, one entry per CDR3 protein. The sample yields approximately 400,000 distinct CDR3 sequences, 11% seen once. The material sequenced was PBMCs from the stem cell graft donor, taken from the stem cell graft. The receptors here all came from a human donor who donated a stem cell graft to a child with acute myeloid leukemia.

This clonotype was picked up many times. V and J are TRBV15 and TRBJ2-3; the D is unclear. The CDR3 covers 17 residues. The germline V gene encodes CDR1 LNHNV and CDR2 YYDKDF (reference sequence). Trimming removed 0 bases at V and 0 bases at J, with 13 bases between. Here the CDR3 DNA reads TGTGCCACCAGCAGAGATAGGCAGCTGATTAGCACAGATACGCAGTATTTT. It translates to CATSRDRQLISTDTQYF.

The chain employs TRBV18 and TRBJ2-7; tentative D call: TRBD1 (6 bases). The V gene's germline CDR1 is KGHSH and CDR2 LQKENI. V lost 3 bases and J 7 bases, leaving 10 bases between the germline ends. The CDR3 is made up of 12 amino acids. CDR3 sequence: CASSPNRVEQYV. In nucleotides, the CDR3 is TGTGCCAGCTCACCGAACAGGGTTGAGCAGTACGTC.

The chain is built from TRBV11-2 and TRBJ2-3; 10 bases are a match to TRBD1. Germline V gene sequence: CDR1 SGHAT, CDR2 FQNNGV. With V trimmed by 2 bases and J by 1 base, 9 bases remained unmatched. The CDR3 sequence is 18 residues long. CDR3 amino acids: CASSLKGIGTGGTDTQYF. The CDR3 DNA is TGTGCCAGCAGCTTAAAGGGGATCGGGACAGGGGGCACAGATACGCAGTATTTT.

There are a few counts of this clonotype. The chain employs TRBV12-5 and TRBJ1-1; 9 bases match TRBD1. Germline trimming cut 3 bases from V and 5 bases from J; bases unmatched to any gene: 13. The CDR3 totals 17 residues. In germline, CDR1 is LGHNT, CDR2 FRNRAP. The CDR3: CASGFTLDRGIRTEAFF. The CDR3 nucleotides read TGTGCTAGTGGTTTTACTCTGGACAGGGGAATTCGGACTGAAGCTTTCTTT.

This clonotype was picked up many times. This chain's CDR3 is CASSFASGRGNEQFF. The CDR3 region has the DNA TGTGCCAGCAGCTTTGCTTCTGGCAGGGGCAATGAGCAGTTCTTC. V gene TRBV7-9 combines with J gene TRBJ2-1, with D perhaps TRBD1 (6 bases). Looked up from germline, CDR1 is SEHNR and CDR2 is FQNEAQ (reference sequence). The CDR3 covers 15 residues. V lost 3 bases to trimming and J lost 6 bases, with 15 bases between them.

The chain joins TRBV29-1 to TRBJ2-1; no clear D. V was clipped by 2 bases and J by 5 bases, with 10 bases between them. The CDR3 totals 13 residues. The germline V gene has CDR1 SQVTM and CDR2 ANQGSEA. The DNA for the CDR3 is TGCAGCGTTGAACCCCGACAACACAATGAGCAGTTCTTC. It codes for CSVEPRQHNEQFF.

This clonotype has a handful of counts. The CDR3, as DNA: TGTGCCAGCAGTGAAGAGGCGGCAGGGAAAAACATTCAGTACTTC. Its protein product is CASSEEAAGKNIQYF. The chain recombines TRBV25-1 with TRBJ2-4, with D perhaps TRBD1 (5 bases). V shed 2 bases and J shed 4 bases, with 12 bases lying between them. The CDR3 spans 15 residues. Germline values: CDR1 MGHDK, CDR2 SYGVNS.

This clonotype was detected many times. In nucleotides, the CDR3 is TGCAGTGCTATAATAGGAAGTCCCGAGAATCCCTACGAGCAGTACTTC. Its protein product is CSAIIGSPENPYEQYF. This chain uses TRBV20-1 with TRBJ2-7; D unresolved. CDR1 DFQATT and CDR2 SNEGSKA come from the germline V gene (reference sequence). CDR3 length: 16 amino acids. Deletions cut 4 bases from V and 2 bases from J, with 21 bases between.

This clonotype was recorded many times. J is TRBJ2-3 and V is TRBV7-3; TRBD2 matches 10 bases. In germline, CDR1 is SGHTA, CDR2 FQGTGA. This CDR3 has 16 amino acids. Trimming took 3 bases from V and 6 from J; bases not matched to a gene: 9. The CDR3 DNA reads TGTGCCAGCAGCTTTGTAAGCGGGAGGGTAGCGGATACGCAGTATTTT. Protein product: CASSFVSGRVADTQYF.

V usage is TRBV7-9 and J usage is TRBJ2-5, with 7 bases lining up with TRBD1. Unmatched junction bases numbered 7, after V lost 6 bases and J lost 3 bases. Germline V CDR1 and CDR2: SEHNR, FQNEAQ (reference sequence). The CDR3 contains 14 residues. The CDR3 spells CASRSRGTEETQYF. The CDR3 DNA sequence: TGTGCCAGCAGGTCCCGTGGGACAGAAGAGACCCAGTACTTC.

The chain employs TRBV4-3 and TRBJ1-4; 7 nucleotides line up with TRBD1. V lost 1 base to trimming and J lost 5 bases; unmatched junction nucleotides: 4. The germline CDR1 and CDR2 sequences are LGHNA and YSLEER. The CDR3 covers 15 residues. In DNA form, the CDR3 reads TGCGCCAGCAGCCAAGCCGGGACAGCGAATGAAAAACTGTTTTTT. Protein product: CASSQAGTANEKLFF.

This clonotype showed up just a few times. The CDR3 loop reads CSARVSRRGTNTGELFF. The CDR3 nucleotides are TGCAGTGCTAGAGTGTCTAGGCGGGGCACTAACACCGGGGAGCTGTTTTTT. The chain combines TRBV20-1 with TRBJ2-2, with D possibly being TRBD2 (6 bases). Deletions cut 1 base from V and 2 bases from J, with 17 bases between. CDR3 length: 17 amino acids. CDR1 is DFQATT, CDR2 SNEGSKA, per germline (reference sequence).

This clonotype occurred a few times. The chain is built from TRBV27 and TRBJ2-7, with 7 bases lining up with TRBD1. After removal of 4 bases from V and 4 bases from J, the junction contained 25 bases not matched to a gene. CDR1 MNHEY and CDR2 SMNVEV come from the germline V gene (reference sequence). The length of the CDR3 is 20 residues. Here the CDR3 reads CASSSGRQGRPATQRYEQYF. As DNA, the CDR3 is TGTGCCAGCAGTTCCGGACGACAGGGCCGTCCGGCGACCCAGCGTTACGAGCAGTACTTC.

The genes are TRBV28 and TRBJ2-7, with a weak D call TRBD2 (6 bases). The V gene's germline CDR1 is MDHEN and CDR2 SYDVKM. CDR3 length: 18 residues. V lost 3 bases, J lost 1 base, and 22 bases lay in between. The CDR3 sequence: CASSFVFGPGGDSYEQYF. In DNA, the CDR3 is TGTGCCAGCAGTTTCGTATTCGGGCCCGGCGGGGATTCCTACGAGCAGTACTTC. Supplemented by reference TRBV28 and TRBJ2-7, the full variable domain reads DVKVTQSSRYLVKRTGEKVFLECVQDMDHENMFWYRQDPGLGLRLIYFSYDVKMKEKGDIPEGYSVSREKKERFSLILESASTNQTSMYLCASSFVFGPGGDSYEQYFGPGTRLTVT.

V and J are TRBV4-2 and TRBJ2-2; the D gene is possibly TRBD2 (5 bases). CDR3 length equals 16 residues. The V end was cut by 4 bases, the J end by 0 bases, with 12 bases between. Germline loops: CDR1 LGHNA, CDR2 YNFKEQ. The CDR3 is CASSPLGGPNTGELFF. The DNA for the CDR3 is TGTGCCAGCAGCCCCCTAGGCGGGCCGAACACCGGGGAGCTGTTTTTT.

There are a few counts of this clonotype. The CDR3 reads CASSLRRSGGPPLHF. The CDR3 DNA sequence: TGTGCCAGCAGCTTAAGGCGGTCAGGGGGGCCCCCCCTCCACTTT. The chain couples TRBV7-2 to TRBJ1-6, with 7 positions matching TRBD1. Germline values: CDR1 SGHTA, CDR2 FQGNSA. This CDR3 comprises 15 residues. Losses at the gene ends were 2 bases for V and 13 bases for J; bases not matched to a gene: 11.

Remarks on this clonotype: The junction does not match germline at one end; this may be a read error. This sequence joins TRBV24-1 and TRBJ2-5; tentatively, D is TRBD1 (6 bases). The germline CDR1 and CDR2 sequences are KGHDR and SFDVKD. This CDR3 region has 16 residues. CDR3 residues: CAASFDTGSSQETQYF. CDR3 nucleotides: TGTGCCGCCAGTTTCGATACAGGGAGCTCCCAAGAGACCCAGTACTTC.

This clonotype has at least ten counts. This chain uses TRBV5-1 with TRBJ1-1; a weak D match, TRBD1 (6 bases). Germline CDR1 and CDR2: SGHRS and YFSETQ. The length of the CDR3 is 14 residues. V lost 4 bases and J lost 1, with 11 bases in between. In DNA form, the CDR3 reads TGCGCCAGCAGCGGAGGACAGCCGAACACTGAAGCTTTCTTT. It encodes CASSGGQPNTEAFF.

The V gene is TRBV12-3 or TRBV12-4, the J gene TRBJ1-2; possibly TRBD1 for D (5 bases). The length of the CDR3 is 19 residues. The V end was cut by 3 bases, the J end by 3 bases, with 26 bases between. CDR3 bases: TGTGCCAGCAGTTTTTCCAACATTGGGGCAGGCGACTTGTACTATGGCTACACCTTC. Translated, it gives CASSFSNIGAGDLYYGYTF.

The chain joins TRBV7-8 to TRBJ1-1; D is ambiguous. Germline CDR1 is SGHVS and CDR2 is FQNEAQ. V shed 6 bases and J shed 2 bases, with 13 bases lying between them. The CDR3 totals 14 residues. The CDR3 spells CASREAPVNTEAFF. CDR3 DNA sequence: TGTGCCAGCAGAGAAGCACCAGTCAACACTGAAGCTTTCTTT.

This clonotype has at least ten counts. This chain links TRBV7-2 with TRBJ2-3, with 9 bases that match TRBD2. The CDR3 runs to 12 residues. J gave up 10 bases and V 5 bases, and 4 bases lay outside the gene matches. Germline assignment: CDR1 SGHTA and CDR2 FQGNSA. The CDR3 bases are TGTGCCAGCAGCAGGACTAGCGTTGCGCAGTATTTT. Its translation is CASSRTSVAQYF.

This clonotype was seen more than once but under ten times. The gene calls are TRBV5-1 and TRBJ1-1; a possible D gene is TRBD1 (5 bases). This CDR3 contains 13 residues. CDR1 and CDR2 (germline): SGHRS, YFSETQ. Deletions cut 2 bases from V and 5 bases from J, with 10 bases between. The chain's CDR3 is CASSFEGWTEAFF. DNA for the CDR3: TGCGCCAGCAGCTTTGAGGGGTGGACTGAAGCTTTCTTT.

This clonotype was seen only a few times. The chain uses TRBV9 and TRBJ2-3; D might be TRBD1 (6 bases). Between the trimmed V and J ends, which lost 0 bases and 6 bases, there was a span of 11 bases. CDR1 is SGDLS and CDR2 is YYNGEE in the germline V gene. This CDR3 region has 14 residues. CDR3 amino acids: CASSVGGGADTQYF. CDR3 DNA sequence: TGTGCCAGCAGCGTAGGAGGGGGTGCCGATACGCAGTATTTT.